This T cell receptor beta chain appears in the sequencing data of a study of T cells in localized non-small cell lung cancer. This clone has only one observation. Germline CDR1 LGHNT, CDR2 FRNRAP. There are 17 residues in the CDR3. V was clipped by 0 bases and J by 0 bases, with 13 bases between them. This table comes from immunoSEQ multiplex PCR, and its TCRdb copy is limited to in-frame clones, with some not included. The sample has 75,000 to 90,000 clones, roughly 81% seen once. The TCR sequence derives from a man aged 40 to 70 with stage I lung adenocarcinoma. The rearrangement links TRBV12-5 to TRBJ2-3; tentative D call: TRBD2 (6 bases). The sample consisted of peripheral blood, taken before any cancer treatment. The CDR3: CASGLVLGGVSTDTQYF. CDR3 nucleotide sequence: TGTGCTAGTGGTTTGGTCCTCGGCGGGGTGAGCACAGATACGCAGTATTTT.